Below, 5 T cell receptor beta chains from the same sample are listed, as sequenced in a study of STAT3 mutations in large granular lymphocyte leukemia. Profiled with immunoSEQ multiplex PCR; TCRdb holds only in-frame clones, not every one. This table has 30,000 to 35,000 clones, about three quarters appearing once. Regarding the study as a whole: Every T-cell large granular lymphocyte leukemia patient had at least one immunodominant TCR beta clonotype.

These TCRs' antigens remain unknown. The specimen was peripheral blood mononuclear cells. All receptors derive from a woman aged 50 to 60 with T-cell large granular lymphocyte leukemia. Some clones in this sample may be carry-over from other donors' samples.

The chain has TRBV15 and TRBJ2-7; 7 positions match TRBD1. V lost 0 bases and J lost 6; bases outside the gene matches: 5. The CDR3 spans 14 residues. The germline gives CDR1 LNHNV, CDR2 YYDKDF (reference sequence). CDR3 region: CATSRDGWDSEQYF. CDR3 in DNA: TGTGCCACCAGCAGAGATGGTTGGGACAGCGAGCAGTACTTC.

In this sample, this clone turned up once. The chain recombines TRBV7-3 with TRBJ1-1; D unresolved. V was trimmed by 2 bases and J by 0 bases, leaving 7 bases between them. This CDR3 comprises 14 residues. Germline V gene lookup returns CDR1 SGHTA and CDR2 FQGTGA. The CDR3 here is CASSLGTLNTEAFF. Written as DNA, the CDR3 is TGTGCCAGCAGCTTAGGCACATTGAACACTGAAGCTTTCTTT.

The J gene is TRBJ2-7, the V gene TRBV7-9, with TRBD2 matching over 13 bases. Trimming cost V 5 bases and J 3 bases; bases outside gene matches: 4. The V gene's germline CDR1 is SEHNR and CDR2 FQNEAQ (reference sequence). This CDR3 is built from 15 residues. This CDR3 reads CASSPWTSGSYEQYF. CDR3 DNA sequence: TGTGCCAGCAGCCCCTGGACTAGCGGGAGCTACGAGCAGTACTTC.

The chain couples TRBV18 to TRBJ1-2, with no clear D. The germline gives CDR1 KGHSH, CDR2 LQKENI. Trimming left V 2 bases short and J 8 bases short, with 18 bases between. The CDR3 spans 15 residues. The CDR3, as DNA: TGTGCCAGCTCACCAACCCCGACGGGTGGTTGGGGCTACACCTTC. It yields the protein CASSPTPTGGWGYTF. Combining the CDR3 with reference TRBV18 and TRBJ1-2 gives the whole variable domain NAGVMQNPRHLVRRRGQEARLRCSPMKGHSHVYWYRQLPEEGLKFMVYLQKENIIDESGMPKERFSAEFPKEGPSILRIQQVVRGDSAAYFCASSPTPTGGWGYTFGSGTRLTVV.

This chain uses TRBV5-1 with TRBJ2-1; 9 nucleotides align to TRBD2. The CDR3 consists of 18 residues. Losses at the gene ends were 3 bases for V and 2 bases for J; bases not matched to a gene: 12. Germline V gene sequence: CDR1 SGHRS, CDR2 YFSETQ. CDR3 residues: CASSSPSASGITYNEQFF. DNA of the CDR3: TGCGCCAGCAGCTCCCCCTCCGCTAGCGGGATAACCTACAATGAGCAGTTCTTC.